Presented here are 18 T cell receptor beta chains from one specimen sequenced in a study of T cell repertoires in cytomegalovirus infection. Their antigens remain unidentified. TCRdb recomputed calls from the reads with MiXCR, one row per CDR3 protein. In the table there are under 350,000 distinct CDR3 sequences, 22% of which are singletons. The sample in question was cultured PBMCs, obtained from culture after CMV antigen stimulation. These receptors all stem from a human donor in good health (CMV status not recorded). Some clones in this sample may be carry-over from other donors' samples.

The J gene is TRBJ1-5, the V gene TRBV6-2 or TRBV6-3, with D maybe TRBD1 (5 bases). CDR1 is MNHEY, CDR2 SVGEGT, per germline. Trimming took off 6 bases at V and 5 bases at J, with 17 bases between the two ends. The CDR3 runs to 15 residues. The CDR3 coding sequence is TGTGCCAGCAGCCGCCGGGACGCATGGCATCAGCCCCAGCATTTT. The encoded protein is CASSRRDAWHQPQHF.

This clonotype showed up just a few times. The chain joins TRBV7-9 to TRBJ2-2; no clear D. The ends were cut back, 6 bases at V and 3 bases at J, with 11 bases in the middle. CDR1 and CDR2 from the germline V gene are SEHNR and FQNEAQ (reference sequence). The CDR3 contains 14 residues. CDR3 region: CASRPMGDTGELFF. CDR3 nucleotide sequence: TGTGCCAGCAGGCCGATGGGTGACACCGGGGAGCTGTTTTTT.

Ten or more counts support this clonotype. The J gene is TRBJ1-1, the V gene TRBV7-2; D gene unclear. Germline CDR1 is SGHTA and CDR2 is FQGNSA. V shed 5 bases and J shed 4 bases, with 11 bases lying between them. This CDR3 contains 13 residues. The CDR3 nucleotides are TGTGCCAGCAGCCCGGACTGGGGCACTGAAGCTTTCTTT. It translates to CASSPDWGTEAFF.

This clonotype turned up a few times. V usage is TRBV7-2 and J usage is TRBJ2-5; 12 nucleotides agree with TRBD2. The CDR3 runs 15 residues. Germline loops: CDR1 SGHTA, CDR2 FQGNSA. The junction had 5 bases not matched to a gene; V was cut back by 5 bases and J by 4 bases. The DNA of the CDR3 is TGTGCCAGCAGCGAGACTAGCGGGAGAGGAGAGACCCAGTACTTC. Encoded protein: CASSETSGRGETQYF.

This clonotype was counted a few times. The chain carries TRBV19 and TRBJ1-5; 9 bases line up with TRBD1. V lost 3 bases, J lost 2 bases, and 11 bases stayed unmatched. CDR3 length equals 18 residues. The germline V gene encodes CDR1 LNHDA and CDR2 SQIVND (reference sequence). CDR3 nucleotides: TGTGCCAGTAGTATCCGGAACAGGGGGCGAAGGGGCAATCAGCCCCAGCATTTT. Its translation is CASSIRNRGRRGNQPQHF. The full variable domain, in which reference TRBV19 and TRBJ1-5 provide the parts outside the CDR3, is DGGITQSPKYLFRKEGQNVTLSCEQNLNHDAMYWYRQDPGQGLRLIYYSQIVNDFQKGDIAEGYSVSREKKESFPLTVTSAQKNPTAFYLCASSIRNRGRRGNQPQHFGDGTRLSIL.

The table lists this clonotype with many counts. V gene TRBV7-3 combines with J gene TRBJ2-1, with 7 bases identical to TRBD2. J lost 6 bases, V lost 4 bases, and 9 bases had no gene match. There are 15 residues in the CDR3. In germline, CDR1 is SGHTA, CDR2 FQGTGA. The CDR3 DNA reads TGTGCCAGCAGCTCAACCTCTAGCGGACTCAATGAGCAGTTCTTC. Encoded protein: CASSSTSSGLNEQFF.

This clonotype was recorded at least ten times. CDR3 in DNA: TGTGCCAGCAGCCTATTTGGTAGCGCGGTCGGGGAGCTGTTTTTT. Encoded protein: CASSLFGSAVGELFF. The gene calls are TRBV7-2 and TRBJ2-2; possible D gene TRBD2, 5 bases. The ends were cut back, 5 bases at V and 7 bases at J, with 17 bases in the middle. Germline V gives CDR1 SGHTA, CDR2 FQGNSA. CDR3 length equals 15 residues.

This chain uses TRBV5-1 with TRBJ1-2; D unclear. Germline values: CDR1 SGHRS, CDR2 YFSETQ. The CDR3 sequence is 16 residues long. V dropped 0 bases and J dropped 0 bases, with 12 bases sitting between them. The CDR3 sequence is CASSLAGRSSNYGYTF. The CDR3 DNA sequence: TGCGCCAGCAGCTTGGCCGGCAGGTCCTCTAACTATGGCTACACCTTC. Filled out from reference TRBV5-1 and TRBJ1-2, the complete variable domain reads KAGVTQTPRYLIKTRGQQVTLSCSPISGHRSVSWYQQTPGQGLQFLFEYFSETQRNKGNFPGRFSGRQFSNSRSEMNVSTLELGDSALYLCASSLAGRSSNYGYTFGSGTRLTVV.

On this clonotype itself: It may be a read error: a sequence one base away is much more abundant. The chain is built from TRBV12-3 or TRBV12-4 and TRBJ1-6; TRBD1 might be the D (6 bases). The CDR3 consists of 14 residues. The CDR3: CASSPTGSNSLLHF. The CDR3 DNA reads TGTGCCAGCAGTCCGACAGGCAGTAATTCACTCCTCCACTTT.

This clonotype was observed at least ten times. The J gene is TRBJ2-3, the V gene TRBV7-9, with 7 bases aligning to TRBD2. The J segment lost 4 bases and the V segment lost 7 bases, leaving 8 bases of the junction unmatched. The CDR3 is 14 residues long. CDR1 is SEHNR and CDR2 is FQNEAQ in the germline V gene (reference sequence). DNA of the CDR3: TGTGCCAGCAACCTGGGAGGGGCAGCAGATACGCAGTATTTT. Translated: CASNLGGAADTQYF.

This clonotype has ten or more counts. V gene TRBV7-2 combines with J gene TRBJ2-1, with a tentative D call TRBD1 (6 bases). Germline CDR1 reads SGHTA; CDR2 reads FQGNSA. Trimming shortened V by 4 bases and J by 4 bases, and 11 bases separated the two germline ends. CDR3 length: 14 amino acids. In nucleotides, the CDR3 is TGTGCCAGCAGCTCACCCGGGACATACAATGAGCAGTTCTTC. Translation: CASSSPGTYNEQFF.

This chain uses TRBV7-2 with TRBJ1-2; TRBD1 might be the D (6 bases). Trimming left V 1 base short and J 6 bases short, with 24 bases between. The CDR3 extends over 18 amino acids. Germline values: CDR1 SGHTA, CDR2 FQGNSA. The CDR3 nucleotides read TGTGCCAGCAGCTTAGGCCCGATCGGGGGCTCTTCCGGGGATGGCTACACCTTC. Translated: CASSLGPIGGSSGDGYTF.

The chain recombines TRBV30 with TRBJ1-6; D gene uncertain. V was cut by 2 bases and J by 4 bases, with 9 bases left in between. The CDR3 sequence is 14 residues long. The germline V gene has CDR1 GTSNPN and CDR2 SVGIG (reference sequence). The CDR3 sequence is CAWSKTEYNSPLHF. The CDR3 DNA sequence: TGTGCCTGGAGTAAAACGGAATATAATTCACCCCTCCACTTT.

This clonotype was found many times. The chain combines TRBV11-3 with TRBJ2-3, with D perhaps TRBD2 (5 bases). Trimming removed 1 base from V and 6 bases from J, with 14 bases in between. Looked up from germline, CDR1 is SGHNT and CDR2 is YENEEA. CDR3 length equals 15 residues. The DNA of the CDR3 is TGTGCCAGCAGCTTAGGGGTGGGAGTGATGGATACGCAGTATTTT. Translation gives CASSLGVGVMDTQYF. The variable domain in full, completed from reference TRBV11-3 and TRBJ2-3, reads EAGVVQSPRYKIIEKKQPVAFWCNPISGHNTLYWYLQNLGQGPELLIRYENEEAVDDSQLPKDRFSAERLKGVDSTLKIQPAELGDSAVYLCASSLGVGVMDTQYFGPGTRLTVL.

This clonotype has a count of ten or more. The chain combines TRBV18 with TRBJ2-3; D is unclear. V lost 6 bases to trimming and J lost 4 bases, with 8 bases between them. Germline V gene data show CDR1 as KGHSH and CDR2 as LQKENI. CDR3 length equals 12 residues. As DNA, the CDR3 is TGTGCCAGCTCTCACACCCCAGATACGCAGTATTTT. It is translated as CASSHTPDTQYF.

The chain joins TRBV20-1 to TRBJ1-1; D is unresolved. This CDR3 contains 12 residues. Trimming shortened V by 4 bases and J by 4 bases, and 10 bases separated the two germline ends. Germline V gene lookup returns CDR1 DFQATT and CDR2 SNEGSKA (reference sequence). This CDR3 is CSATRVGTEAFF. The CDR3 DNA sequence: TGCAGTGCTACCCGGGTCGGCACTGAAGCTTTCTTT.

This rearrangement joins TRBV3-1 to TRBJ2-5, with 15 bases lining up with TRBD2. Germline-derived CDR1 and CDR2 are LGHDT and YNNKEL (reference sequence). V trimming: 4 bases; J trimming: 1 base; junction bases outside the gene matches: 10. There are 19 residues in the CDR3. This CDR3 reads CASSPGLAGGLVGQETQYF. CDR3 DNA: TGTGCCAGCAGCCCTGGACTAGCGGGAGGGCTTGTAGGCCAAGAGACCCAGTACTTC.

This sequence joins TRBV29-1 and TRBJ2-7, with D tentatively TRBD1 (6 bases). The CDR3 is 13 residues long. Germline V gene lookup returns CDR1 SQVTM and CDR2 ANQGSEA. The V gene lost 4 bases and the J gene lost 0 bases, with 10 bases spanning the gap. CDR3 nucleotides: TGCAGCGTTGTGGGACATAGCTCCTACGAGCAGTACTTC. It translates to CSVVGHSSYEQYF.